The present T cell receptor (beta chain) was sequenced within a study of blood T cells in healthy people across ages. With respect to this clonotype: This may come from a read error, since a much larger clone is one base off.

Primers used in a second PCR of about 7 to 11 cycles were a sample-barcoded 5' primer and a J-beta primer mix. Each sample yielded at least 2.5 million CDR3-containing paired-end reads. Each CDR3 protein is one row after TCRdb ran MiXCR on the 5' RACE reads. The sample records about 1.6 million distinct CDR3 sequences, around 35% being singletons. V lost 7 bases, J lost 2 bases, and 10 bases lay in between. This CDR3 has 13 amino acids. Germline assignment: CDR1 SGHTA and CDR2 FQGNSA. Russia was home to the donors, healthy Caucasian individuals aged roughly 6 to 90. The chain carries TRBV7-2 and TRBJ2-3; no reliable D call. The receptor's source is a young woman in good health. Sequencing was carried out using blood. The CDR3 DNA is TGTGCCAGCAACTTTTTGAACACAGATACGCAGTATTTT. Its translation: CASNFLNTDTQYF.